This T cell receptor beta chain was recorded in a study of blood T cells in healthy people across ages. Overall study findings and caveats: Naive T cell percentage showed a strong correlation with TCR beta diversity. With age, beta diversity per million T cells declined roughly linearly, significantly by 30 to 40.

V dropped 5 bases and J dropped 4 bases, with 14 bases sitting between them. The CDR3 is 14 residues long. The table lists this clonotype with a few counts. No antigen is known for it. Next came a second PCR, run for about 7 to 12 cycles, which used a sample-barcoded 5' primer along with a J-beta primer mix. Each cDNA was tagged by a template-switch adaptor containing 12 random nucleotides. TCRdb re-analysed the 5' RACE reads in MiXCR, keeping a single row per CDR3 protein. The table shows over a million distinct CDR3 sequences, with under 55% occurring only once. Each donor supplied approximately 10 milliliters of peripheral blood.

Sequenced input: blood. The TCR was taken from an older woman in good health. The chain uses TRBV12-3 or TRBV12-4 and TRBJ2-5; tentative D call: TRBD2 (6 bases). This CDR3 reads CASSPRGAGETQYF. In DNA form, the CDR3 reads TGTGCCAGCAGTCCCCGGGGAGCGGGAGAGACCCAGTACTTC.